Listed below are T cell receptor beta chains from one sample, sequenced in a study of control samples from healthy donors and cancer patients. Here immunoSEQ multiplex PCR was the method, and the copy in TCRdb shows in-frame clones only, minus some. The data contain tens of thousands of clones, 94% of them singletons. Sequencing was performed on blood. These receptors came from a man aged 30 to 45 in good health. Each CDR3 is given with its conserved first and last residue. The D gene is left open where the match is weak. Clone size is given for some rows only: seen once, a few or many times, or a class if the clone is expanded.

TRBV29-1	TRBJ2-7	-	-	TGCAGCGTTTCGGCAGGGGTCTACGAGCAGTACTTC	CSVSAGVYEQYF
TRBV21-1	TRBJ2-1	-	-	TGTGCCAGCAGCAAAGTCCGGACAGGGGTCTATCTAGTGGATGAGCAGTTCTTC	CASSKVRTGVYLVDEQFF
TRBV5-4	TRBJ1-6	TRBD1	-	TGTGCCAGCAGCTTAGGACAGGATTCACCCCTCCACTTT	CASSLGQDSPLHF
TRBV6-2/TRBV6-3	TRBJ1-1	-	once	TGTGCCAGCAGTTACTGGGAAGGACAGACTGAAGCTTTCTTT	CASSYWEGQTEAFF
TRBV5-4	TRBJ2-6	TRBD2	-	TGTGCCAGCAGCTTGGGACTAGCGGGGGGTGCGGATTGGGCCAACGTCCTGACTTTC	CASSLGLAGGADWANVLTF
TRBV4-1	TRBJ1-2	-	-	TGCGCCAGCAGCCAAGATCTAACCCAGGCCGATCGGGACTATGGCTACACCTTC	CASSQDLTQADRDYGYTF
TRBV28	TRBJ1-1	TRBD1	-	TGTGCCAGCAGCACAGGGGCGGGGACTGAAGCTTTCTTT	CASSTGAGTEAFF
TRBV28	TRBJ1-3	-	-	TGTGCCAGCGCCCCTCGCGGGGGGCTCGGTGGAAACACCATATATTTT	CASAPRGGLGGNTIYF
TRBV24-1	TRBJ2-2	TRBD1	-	TGTGCCACCAGTGATTCGACAGGGGTCACCGGGGAGCTGTTTTTT	CATSDSTGVTGELFF
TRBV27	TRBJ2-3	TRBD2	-	TGTGCCAGCATCCCTTTAGCGGGAGGTCTTGGCACAGATACGCAGTATTTT	CASIPLAGGLGTDTQYF
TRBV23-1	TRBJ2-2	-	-	TGCGCCAGCAGTCAATCCTCAGGGGTCGGATCTGGCACCGGGGAGCTGTTTTTT	CASSQSSGVGSGTGELFF
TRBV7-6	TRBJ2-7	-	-	TGTGCCAGCAGCTTATCCGCAGGGACCACCTACGAGCAGTACTTC	CASSLSAGTTYEQYF
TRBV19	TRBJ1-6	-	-	TGTGCCAGTAGTAAAAATAATTCACCCCTCCACTTT	CASSKNNSPLHF
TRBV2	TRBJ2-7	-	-	TGTGCCAGCAGTGAAATAAACTCCTACGAGCAGTACTTC	CASSEINSYEQYF
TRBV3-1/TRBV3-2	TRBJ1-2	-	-	TGTGCTTCAGCAACAGGCCTTAACTATGGCTACACCTTC	CASATGLNYGYTF
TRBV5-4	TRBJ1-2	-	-	TGTGCCAGCAGCTTGGTCACGGATAACTATGGCTACACCTTC	CASSLVTDNYGYTF
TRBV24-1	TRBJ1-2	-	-	TGTGCCACCAGTGAATTAGGGGGTCATGGCTACACCTTC	CATSELGGHGYTF
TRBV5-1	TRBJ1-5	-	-	TGCGCCAGCAGGGGGGAAGAGTGCTCCTACCCTTATAGCAATCAGCCCCAGCATTTT	CASRGEECSYPYSNQPQHF
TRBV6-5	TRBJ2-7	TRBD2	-	TGTGCCAGCGGGACCGGACTAGCGGGAGTGGGCGAGCAGTACTTC	CASGTGLAGVGEQYF
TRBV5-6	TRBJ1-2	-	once	TGTGCCAGCAGCTTGGCCTCGGTTGGGACGCACACCTTC	CASSLASVGTHTF
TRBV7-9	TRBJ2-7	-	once	TGTGCCAGCAGCCCAAGACTAAGCGGGCGCTCCTACGAGCAGTACTTC	CASSPRLSGRSYEQYF
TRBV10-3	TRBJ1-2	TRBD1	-	TGTGCCATCAGTGACTCCTCCGGGAGACAGGGTAACTATGGCTACACCTTC	CAISDSSGRQGNYGYTF